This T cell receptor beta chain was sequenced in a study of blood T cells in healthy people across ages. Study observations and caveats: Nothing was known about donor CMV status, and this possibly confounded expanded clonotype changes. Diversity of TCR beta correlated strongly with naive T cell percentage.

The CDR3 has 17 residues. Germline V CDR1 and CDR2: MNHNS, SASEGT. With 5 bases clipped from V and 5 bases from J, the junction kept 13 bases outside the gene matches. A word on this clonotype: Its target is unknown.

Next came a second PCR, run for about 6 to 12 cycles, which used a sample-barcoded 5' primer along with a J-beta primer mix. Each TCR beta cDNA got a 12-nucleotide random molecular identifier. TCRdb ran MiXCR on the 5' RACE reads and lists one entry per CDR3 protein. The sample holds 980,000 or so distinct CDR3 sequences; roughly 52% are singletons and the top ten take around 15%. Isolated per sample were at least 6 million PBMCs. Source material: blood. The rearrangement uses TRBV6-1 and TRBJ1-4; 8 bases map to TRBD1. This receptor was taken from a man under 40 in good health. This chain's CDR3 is CASSQQDRGPINEKLFF. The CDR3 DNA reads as TGTGCCAGCAGTCAACAAGACAGGGGCCCGATCAATGAAAAACTGTTTTTT.